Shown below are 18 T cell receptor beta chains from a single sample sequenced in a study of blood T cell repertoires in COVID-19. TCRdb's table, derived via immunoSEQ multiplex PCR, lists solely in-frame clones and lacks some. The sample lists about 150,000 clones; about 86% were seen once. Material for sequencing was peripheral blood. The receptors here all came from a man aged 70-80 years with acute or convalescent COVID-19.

CDR3 amino acids: CSVERGFPEAFF. The CDR3 DNA follows: TGCAGCGTTGAAAGGGGGTTCCCTGAAGCTTTCTTT. The chain uses TRBV29-1 and TRBJ1-1; D perhaps matches TRBD1 (6 bases). The CDR3 length is 12 residues. CDR1 SQVTM and CDR2 ANQGSEA come from the germline V gene. Trimming removed 2 bases at V and 6 bases at J, with 10 bases between.

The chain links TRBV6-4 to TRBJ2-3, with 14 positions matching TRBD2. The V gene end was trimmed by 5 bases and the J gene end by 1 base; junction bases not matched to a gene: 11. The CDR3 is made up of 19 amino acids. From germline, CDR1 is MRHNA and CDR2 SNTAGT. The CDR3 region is CASSPRPGTSGSRTDTQYF. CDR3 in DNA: TGTGCCAGCAGTCCTAGACCAGGGACTAGCGGGAGCCGCACAGATACGCAGTATTTT.

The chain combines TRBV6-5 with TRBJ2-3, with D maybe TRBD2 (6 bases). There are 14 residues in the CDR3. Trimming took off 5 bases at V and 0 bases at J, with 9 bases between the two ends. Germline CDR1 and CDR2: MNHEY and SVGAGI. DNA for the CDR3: TGTGCCAGCAGTCTCGGGACTAGCACAGATACGCAGTATTTT. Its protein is CASSLGTSTDTQYF.

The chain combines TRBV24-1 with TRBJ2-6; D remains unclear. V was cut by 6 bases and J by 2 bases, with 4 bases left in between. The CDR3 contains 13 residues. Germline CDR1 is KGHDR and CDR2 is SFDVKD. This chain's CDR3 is CATSPAGANVLTF. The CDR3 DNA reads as TGTGCCACCAGTCCTGCTGGGGCCAACGTCCTGACTTTC.

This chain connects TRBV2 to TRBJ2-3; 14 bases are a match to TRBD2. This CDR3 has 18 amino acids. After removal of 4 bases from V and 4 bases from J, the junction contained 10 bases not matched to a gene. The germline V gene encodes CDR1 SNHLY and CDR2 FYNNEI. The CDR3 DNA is TGTGCCAGCAGTGCAGGTCCTAGGGGACTAGCGGGAGCAGATACGCAGTATTTT. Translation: CASSAGPRGLAGADTQYF. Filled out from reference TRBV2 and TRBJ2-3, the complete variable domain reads EPEVTQTPSHQVTQMGQEVILRCVPISNHLYFYWYRQILGQKVEFLVSFYNNEISEKSEIFDDQFSVERPDGSNFTLKIRSTKLEDSAMYFCASSAGPRGLAGADTQYFGPGTRLTVL.

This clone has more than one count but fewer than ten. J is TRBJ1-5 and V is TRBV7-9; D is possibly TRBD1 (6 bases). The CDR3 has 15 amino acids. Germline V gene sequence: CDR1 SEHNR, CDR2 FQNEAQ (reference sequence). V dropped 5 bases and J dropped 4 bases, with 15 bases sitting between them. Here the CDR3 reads CASSPFSGDNQPQHF. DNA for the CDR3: TGTGCCAGCAGCCCGTTTTCAGGGGATAATCAGCCCCAGCATTTT.

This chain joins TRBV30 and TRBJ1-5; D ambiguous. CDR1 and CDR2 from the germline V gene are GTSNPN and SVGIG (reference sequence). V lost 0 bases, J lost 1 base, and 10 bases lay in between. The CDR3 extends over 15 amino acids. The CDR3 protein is CAWSVKQLSNQPQHF. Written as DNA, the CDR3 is TGTGCCTGGAGTGTAAAACAGCTGAGCAATCAGCCCCAGCATTTT. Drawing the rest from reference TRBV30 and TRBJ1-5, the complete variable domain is SQTIHQWPATLVQPVGSPLSLECTVEGTSNPNLYWYRQAAGRGLQLLFYSVGIGQISSEVPQNLSASRPQDRQFILSSKKLLLSDSGFYLCAWSVKQLSNQPQHFGDGTRLSIL.

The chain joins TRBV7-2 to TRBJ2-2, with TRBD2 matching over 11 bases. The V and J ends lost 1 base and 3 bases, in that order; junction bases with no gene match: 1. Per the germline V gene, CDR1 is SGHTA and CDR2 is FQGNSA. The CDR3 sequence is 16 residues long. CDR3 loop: CASSLVAGGDTGELFF. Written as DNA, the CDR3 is TGTGCCAGCAGCTTAGTAGCGGGAGGGGACACCGGGGAGCTGTTTTTT.

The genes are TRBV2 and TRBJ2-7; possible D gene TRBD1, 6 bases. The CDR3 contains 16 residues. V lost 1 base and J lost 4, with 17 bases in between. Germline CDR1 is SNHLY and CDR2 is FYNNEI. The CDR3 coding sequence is TGTGCCAGCAGTGAAGGGGTGGCAGGGGTGGAATACGAGCAGTACTTC. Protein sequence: CASSEGVAGVEYEQYF.

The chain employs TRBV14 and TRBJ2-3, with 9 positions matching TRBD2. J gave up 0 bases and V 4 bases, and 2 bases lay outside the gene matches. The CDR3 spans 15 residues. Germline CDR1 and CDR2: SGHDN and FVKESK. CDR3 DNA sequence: TGTGCCAGCAGCCGACTAGCGGTTAGCACAGATACGCAGTATTTT. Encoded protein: CASSRLAVSTDTQYF. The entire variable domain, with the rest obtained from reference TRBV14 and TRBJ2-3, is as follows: EAGVTQFPSHSVIEKGQTVTLRCDPISGHDNLYWYRRVMGKEIKFLLHFVKESKQDESGMPNNRFLAERTGGTYSTLKVQPAELEDSGVYFCASSRLAVSTDTQYFGPGTRLTVL.

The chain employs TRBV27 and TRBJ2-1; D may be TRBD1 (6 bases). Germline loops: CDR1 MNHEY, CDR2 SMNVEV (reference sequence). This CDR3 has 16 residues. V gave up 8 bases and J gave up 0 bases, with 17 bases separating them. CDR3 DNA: TGTGCCAGCGGGGGCAGGCGTCACAACTCCTACAATGAGCAGTTCTTC. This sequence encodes CASGGRRHNSYNEQFF.

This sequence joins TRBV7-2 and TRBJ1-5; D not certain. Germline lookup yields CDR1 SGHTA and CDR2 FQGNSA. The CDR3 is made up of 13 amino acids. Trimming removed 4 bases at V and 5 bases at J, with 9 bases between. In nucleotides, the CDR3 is TGTGCCAGCAGCTCGAGGAGGGATCAGCCCCAGCATTTT. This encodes CASSSRRDQPQHF.

CDR3 loop: CASSTGQSSYEQYF. The CDR3 DNA sequence: TGTGCCAGCAGTACGGGACAAAGCTCCTACGAGCAGTACTTC. The rearrangement joins TRBV6-5 to TRBJ2-7, with D possibly being TRBD1 (6 bases). From germline, CDR1 is MNHEY and CDR2 SVGAGI. The V gene lost 5 bases and the J gene lost 0 bases, with 11 bases spanning the gap. The CDR3 runs 14 residues.

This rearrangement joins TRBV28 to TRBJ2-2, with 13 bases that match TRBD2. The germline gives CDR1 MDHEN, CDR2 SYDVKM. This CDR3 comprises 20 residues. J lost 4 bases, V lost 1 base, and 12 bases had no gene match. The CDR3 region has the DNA TGTGCCAGCAGTTTATATCCCCCGGGACTAGCGGGAAGTGGCACCGGGGAGCTGTTTTTT. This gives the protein CASSLYPPGLAGSGTGELFF.

The CDR3 region has the DNA TGTGCCAGCAGCTGGTCGACAGAGAACACCGGGGAGCTGTTTTTT. Translated: CASSWSTENTGELFF. V and J are TRBV11-2 and TRBJ2-2, with TRBD1 as a possible D gene (5 bases). The CDR3 extends over 15 amino acids. Trimming took 4 bases from V and 1 from J, leaving 10 bases between them. From germline, CDR1 is SGHAT and CDR2 FQNNGV. The full variable domain, rest sourced from reference TRBV11-2 and TRBJ2-2, is EAGVAQSPRYKIIEKRQSVAFWCNPISGHATLYWYQQILGQGPKLLIQFQNNGVVDDSQLPKDRFSAERLKGVDSTLKIQPAKLEDSAVYLCASSWSTENTGELFFGEGSRLTVL.

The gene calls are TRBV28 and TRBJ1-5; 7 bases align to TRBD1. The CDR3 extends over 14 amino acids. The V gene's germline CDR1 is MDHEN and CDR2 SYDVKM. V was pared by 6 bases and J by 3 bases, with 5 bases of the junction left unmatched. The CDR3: CASRPGQLNQPQHF. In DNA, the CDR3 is TGTGCCAGCAGACCGGGACAGCTCAATCAGCCCCAGCATTTT.

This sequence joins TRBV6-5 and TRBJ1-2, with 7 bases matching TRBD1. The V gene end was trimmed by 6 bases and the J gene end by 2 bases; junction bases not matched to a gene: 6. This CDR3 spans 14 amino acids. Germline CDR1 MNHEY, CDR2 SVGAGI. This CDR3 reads CASRGDRENYGYTF. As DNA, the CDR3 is TGTGCCAGCAGAGGCGACAGGGAGAACTATGGCTACACCTTC.

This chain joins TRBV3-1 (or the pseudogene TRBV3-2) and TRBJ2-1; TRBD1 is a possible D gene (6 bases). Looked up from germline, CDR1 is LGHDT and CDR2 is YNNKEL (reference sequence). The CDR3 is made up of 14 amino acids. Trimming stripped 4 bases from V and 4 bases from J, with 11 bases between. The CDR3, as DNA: TGTGCCAGCAGCCCTCACGACAGGTACAATGAGCAGTTCTTC. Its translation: CASSPHDRYNEQFF.